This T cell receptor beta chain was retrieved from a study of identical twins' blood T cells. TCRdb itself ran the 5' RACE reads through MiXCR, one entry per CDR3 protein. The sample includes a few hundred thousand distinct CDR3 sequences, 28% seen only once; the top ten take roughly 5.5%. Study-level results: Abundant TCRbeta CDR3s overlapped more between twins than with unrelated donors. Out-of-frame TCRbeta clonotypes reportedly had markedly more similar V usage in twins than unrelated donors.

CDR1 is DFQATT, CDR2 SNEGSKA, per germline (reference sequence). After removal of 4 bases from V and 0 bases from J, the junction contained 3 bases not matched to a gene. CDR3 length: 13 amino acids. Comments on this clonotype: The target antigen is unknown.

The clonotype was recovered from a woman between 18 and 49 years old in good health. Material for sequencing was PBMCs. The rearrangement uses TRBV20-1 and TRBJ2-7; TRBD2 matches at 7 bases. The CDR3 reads CSATGLYSYEQYF. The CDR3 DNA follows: TGCAGTGCTACGGGACTATACTCCTACGAGCAGTACTTC.